This T cell receptor (beta chain) was profiled in a study of T-cell memory formation after mild COVID-19. This clonotype was observed at least ten times. Its cognate antigen is unknown. In germline, CDR1 is MNHEY, CDR2 SVGAGI. Trimming cost V 6 bases and J 3 bases, with 14 bases left between them. CDR3 length equals 15 residues. Points from the study as a whole: Day 15 to 85 contracting clones showed balanced CD4/CD8; day 15 to 37 expanders favored CD4+. The pre-infection memory compartment contained some responding clones, suggesting cross-reactive memory joined.

cDNA libraries for TCR alpha and TCR beta, carrying sample barcodes and UMIs, came from 5'RACE with constant-segment primers. TCRdb re-called the 5' RACE reads with MiXCR, one entry per CDR3 protein. In the table there are some 120,000 distinct CDR3 sequences, over 15% of which are singletons. This chain joins TRBV6-5 and TRBJ2-2; perhaps TRBD1 as D (5 bases). This receptor was taken from a man aged 18 to 29 who had mild COVID-19 (a few samples of this study predate the infection). Cell type and time point are not known. The specimen was PBMCs or a T cell subset sorted from them (not recorded which). The CDR3 DNA follows: TGTGCCAGCAGAACAGCAGGGTTCGACACCGGGGAGCTGTTTTTT. Its protein product is CASRTAGFDTGELFF.